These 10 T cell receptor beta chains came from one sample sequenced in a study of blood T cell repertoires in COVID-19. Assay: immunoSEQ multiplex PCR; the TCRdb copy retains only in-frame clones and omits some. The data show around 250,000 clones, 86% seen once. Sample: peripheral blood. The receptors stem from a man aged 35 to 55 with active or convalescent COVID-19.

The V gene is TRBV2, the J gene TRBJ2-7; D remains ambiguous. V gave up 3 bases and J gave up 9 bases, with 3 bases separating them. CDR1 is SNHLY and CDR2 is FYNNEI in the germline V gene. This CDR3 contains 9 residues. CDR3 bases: TGTGCCAGCAGTGACGGGCAGTACTTC. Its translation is CASSDGQYF.

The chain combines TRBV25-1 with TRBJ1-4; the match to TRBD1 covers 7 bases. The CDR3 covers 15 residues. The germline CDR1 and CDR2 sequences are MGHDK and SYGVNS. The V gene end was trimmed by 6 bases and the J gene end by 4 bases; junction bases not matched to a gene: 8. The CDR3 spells CASRQTGILNEKLFF. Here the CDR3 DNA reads TGTGCCAGCAGACAGACAGGGATCCTTAATGAAAAACTGTTTTTT. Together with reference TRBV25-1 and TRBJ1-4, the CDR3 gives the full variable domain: EADIYQTPRYLVIGTGKKITLECSQTMGHDKMYWYQQDPGMELHLIHYSYGVNSTEKGDLSSESTVSRIRTEHFPLTLESARPSHTSQYLCASRQTGILNEKLFFGSGTQLSVL.

CDR3 DNA: TGTGCCTGGGGACGGGATGGGGATGAAGCTTTCTTT. Residues: CAWGRDGDEAFF. This rearrangement joins TRBV30 to TRBJ1-1; D gene ambiguous. In germline, CDR1 is GTSNPN, CDR2 SVGIG (reference sequence). The V gene lost 5 bases and the J gene lost 7 bases, with 14 bases spanning the gap. The CDR3 contains 12 residues.

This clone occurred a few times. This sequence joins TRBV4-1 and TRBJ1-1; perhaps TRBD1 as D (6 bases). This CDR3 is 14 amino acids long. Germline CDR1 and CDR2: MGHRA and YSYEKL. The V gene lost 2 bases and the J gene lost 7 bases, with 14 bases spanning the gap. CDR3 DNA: TGCGCCAGCAGCCAACCGGACAGCGGGGGTGAAGCTTTCTTT. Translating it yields CASSQPDSGGEAFF.

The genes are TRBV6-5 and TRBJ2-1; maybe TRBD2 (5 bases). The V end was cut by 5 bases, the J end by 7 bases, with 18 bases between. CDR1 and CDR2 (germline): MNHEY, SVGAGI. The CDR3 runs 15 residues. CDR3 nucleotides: TGTGCCAGCAGTCTAGAAGGGCCCTGGAGGAATGAGCAGTTCTTC. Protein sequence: CASSLEGPWRNEQFF.

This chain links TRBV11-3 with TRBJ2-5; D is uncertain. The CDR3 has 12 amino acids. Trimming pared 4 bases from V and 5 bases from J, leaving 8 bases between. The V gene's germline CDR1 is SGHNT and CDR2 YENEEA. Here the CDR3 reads CASSSSPETQYF. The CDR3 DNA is TGTGCCAGCAGCTCGTCCCCTGAGACCCAGTACTTC.

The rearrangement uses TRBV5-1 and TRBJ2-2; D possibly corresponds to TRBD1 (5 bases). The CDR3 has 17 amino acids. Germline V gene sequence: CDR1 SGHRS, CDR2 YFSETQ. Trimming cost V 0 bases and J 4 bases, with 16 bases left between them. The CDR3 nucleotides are TGCGCCAGCAGCTTGGCCAAGGACACGGGTGGCACCGGGGAGCTGTTTTTT. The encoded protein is CASSLAKDTGGTGELFF.

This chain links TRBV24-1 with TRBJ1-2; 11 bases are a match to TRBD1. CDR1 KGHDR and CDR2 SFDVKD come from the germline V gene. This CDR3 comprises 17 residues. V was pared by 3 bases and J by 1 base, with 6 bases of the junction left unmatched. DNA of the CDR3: TGTGCCACCAGTGATGCCGGACAGGGGGCCTTTAACTATGGCTACACCTTC. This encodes CATSDAGQGAFNYGYTF.

CDR3 in amino acids: CAWSVRDLETQYF. The CDR3 nucleotides read TGTGCCTGGAGTGTACGGGATTTGGAGACCCAGTACTTC. The chain uses TRBV30 and TRBJ2-5; D possibly corresponds to TRBD2 (5 bases). Germline CDR1 reads GTSNPN; CDR2 reads SVGIG (reference sequence). V gave up 0 bases and J gave up 5 bases, with 10 bases separating them. The CDR3 spans 13 residues.

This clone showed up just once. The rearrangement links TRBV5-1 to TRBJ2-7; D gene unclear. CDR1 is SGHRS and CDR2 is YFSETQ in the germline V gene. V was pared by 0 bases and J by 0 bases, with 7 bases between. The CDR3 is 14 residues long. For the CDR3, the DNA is TGCGCCAGCAGCTTGGGGAGTAACTCCTACGAGCAGTACTTC. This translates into CASSLGSNSYEQYF.